In this sample, the clone carrying this TCR beta chain turned up once. These data are taken from a study of blood T cell repertoires in COVID-19. Study-wide context: COVID-19 samples, acute and convalescent, were from the United States, Italy and Spain. T cells, B-cell-depleted T cells, or PBMCs provided the cDNA or gDNA that served as material.

As handled by the study authors: Reference gene primer amplification gave estimated nucleated cell counts. Libraries were prepared by immunoSEQ multiplex PCR; TCRdb keeps only in-frame clonotypes and omits some of them. Clone size and V and J calls were adopted from that table, with D and trimming inferred from the DNA. The data show 250,000 to 350,000 clones, 91% seen once. It was during active infection that Seattle patients were enrolled and then longitudinally followed. Germline-derived CDR1 and CDR2 are SGHRS and YFSETQ. V lost 0 bases to trimming and J lost 6 bases; unmatched junction nucleotides: 4. The CDR3 has 14 residues.

The TCR originated in a woman in her thirties with COVID-19, enrolled during active disease. Sequenced sample: peripheral blood. The chain carries TRBV5-1 and TRBJ2-7; 9 bases align to TRBD1. CDR3 protein: CASSLGDRDSEQYF. DNA for the CDR3: TGCGCCAGCAGCTTGGGGGACAGGGATAGCGAGCAGTACTTC.